The 10 T cell receptor beta chains reported below all come from one sample, sequenced in a study of T cells in Graves' hyperthyroidism and ophthalmopathy. Using RNA transcripts as the source, TCR beta CDR3 regions were amplified. First-round RT-PCR targeting the TCR CDR3 was performed with the HTBI primer set. In TCRdb, the multiplex PCR reads were re-called with MiXCR into one record per CDR3 protein. The table records 600,000 to 900,000 distinct CDR3 sequences, about 15% of them present only once. The sequenced material came from blood. The origin of the receptors is a man in his late teens or twenties with Graves' hyperthyroidism.

There are many counts of this clonotype. The V and J genes are TRBV7-9 and TRBJ2-3, with D possibly matching TRBD1 (6 bases). Germline CDR1 is SEHNR and CDR2 is FQNEAQ (reference sequence). The CDR3 sequence is 11 residues long. V was pared by 5 bases and J by 10 bases, with 10 bases between. The CDR3 DNA reads TGTGCCAGCAGCCCACAGGGCCCGCAGTATTTT. Its translation: CASSPQGPQYF. Full variable domain (remainder filled in from reference TRBV7-9 and TRBJ2-3): DTGVSQNPRHKITKRGQNVTFRCDPISEHNRLYWYRQTLGQGPEFLTYFQNEAQLEKSRLLSDRFSAERPKGSFSTLEIQRTEQGDSAMYLCASSPQGPQYFGPGTRLTVL.

There are many counts of this clonotype. The gene calls are TRBV28 and TRBJ2-1; D gene unclear. This CDR3 has 11 amino acids. V shed 3 bases and J shed 11 bases, with 8 bases lying between them. Germline loops: CDR1 MDHEN, CDR2 SYDVKM. The CDR3 sequence is CASSLVNKQFF. The CDR3 nucleotides read TGTGCCAGCAGTTTGGTTAACAAGCAGTTCTTC.

On this clonotype itself: A single base separates this from a much larger clone, so it may be a read error. V is TRBV5-1 and J is TRBJ2-7, with no clear D. This CDR3 is 15 amino acids long. Trimming took 7 bases from V and 0 from J, leaving 17 bases between them. Germline values: CDR1 SGHRS, CDR2 YFSETQ. CDR3 amino acids: CASGLGLDASYEQYF. The CDR3 region has the DNA TGCGCCAGCGGCCTGGGCCTTGACGCCTCCTACGAGCAGTACTTC.

The chain couples TRBV11-2 to TRBJ2-6; the D is unclear. The CDR3 consists of 15 residues. V was clipped by 3 bases and J by 0 bases, with 6 bases between them. Germline CDR1 reads SGHAT; CDR2 reads FQNNGV. CDR3 amino acids: CASSFGFSGANVLTF. CDR3 DNA: TGTGCCAGCAGCTTCGGTTTCTCTGGGGCCAACGTCCTGACTTTC.

This chain joins TRBV6-1 and TRBJ2-5, with D possibly matching TRBD2 (5 bases). V was shortened by 8 bases and J by 0 bases, with 10 bases between the two germline ends. This CDR3 contains 13 residues. Germline loops: CDR1 MNHNS, CDR2 SASEGT. The CDR3 loop is CASEGPYQETQYF. CDR3 coding DNA: TGTGCCAGCGAGGGTCCGTACCAAGAGACCCAGTACTTC.

This clonotype showed up many times. The chain uses TRBV19 and TRBJ2-3; D assignment may be TRBD1 or TRBD2 (6 bases each). The CDR3 is 14 amino acids. V was shortened by 6 bases and J by 1 base, with 11 bases between the two germline ends. The V gene's germline CDR1 is LNHDA and CDR2 SQIVND (reference sequence). CDR3 in amino acids: CASRRRGGTDTQYF. The CDR3 DNA follows: TGTGCCAGTAGAAGAAGGGGGGGCACAGATACGCAGTATTTT.

Many counts were recorded for this clonotype. The chain joins TRBV3-1 to TRBJ1-1, with a tentative D call TRBD1 (5 bases). Per the germline V gene, CDR1 is LGHDT and CDR2 is YNNKEL (reference sequence). V lost 4 bases, J lost 1 base, and 13 bases lay in between. This CDR3 comprises 15 residues. In nucleotides, the CDR3 is TGTGCCAGCAGCCCCTTCTTGGGGGGGAACACTGAAGCTTTCTTT. It is translated as CASSPFLGGNTEAFF.

This clonotype was seen a handful of times. The chain links TRBV7-9 to TRBJ2-5; TRBD1 matches at 7 bases. J was trimmed by 6 bases and V by 5 bases; bases with no gene match: 6. CDR3 size: 13 residues. Germline V CDR1 and CDR2: SEHNR, FQNEAQ (reference sequence). The CDR3 DNA reads as TGTGCCAGCAGCCAAGACAGGGAGAAGACCCAGTACTTC. Amino acids: CASSQDREKTQYF. Full variable domain (remainder filled in from reference TRBV7-9 and TRBJ2-5): DTGVSQNPRHKITKRGQNVTFRCDPISEHNRLYWYRQTLGQGPEFLTYFQNEAQLEKSRLLSDRFSAERPKGSFSTLEIQRTEQGDSAMYLCASSQDREKTQYFGPGTRLLVL.

The chain joins TRBV9 to TRBJ2-1; D might be TRBD2 (6 bases). The CDR3 extends over 13 amino acids. Between the trimmed V and J ends, which lost 6 bases and 9 bases, there was a span of 16 bases. Germline CDR1 SGDLS, CDR2 YYNGEE. The CDR3 reads CASTNHLGGEQFF. The CDR3 DNA reads TGTGCCAGCACCAATCATCTCGGGGGTGAGCAGTTCTTC.

This clonotype showed up many times. The chain links TRBV3-1 to TRBJ2-7, with 8 bases matching TRBD2. Trimming cost V 5 bases and J 4 bases; bases outside gene matches: 4. The CDR3 length is 13 residues. The V gene's germline CDR1 is LGHDT and CDR2 YNNKEL (reference sequence). CDR3 bases: TGTGCCAGCAGCGGTACTAGCGGATACGAGCAGTACTTC. Protein: CASSGTSGYEQYF.